The following is a T cell receptor beta chain sequence with its context. TCRdb's table, derived via immunoSEQ multiplex PCR, lists solely in-frame clones and lacks some. The table lists 9,500 to 15,000 clones, about 71% of them singletons. The data originate from a study of T cells after somatic rescue of genetic block. The CDR3 is made up of 18 amino acids. V shed 2 bases and J shed 5 bases, with 25 bases lying between them. CDR1 is GTSNPN and CDR2 is SVGIG in the germline V gene (reference sequence). This receptor was taken from a boy younger than 18. This chain connects TRBV30 to TRBJ1-5; possible D gene TRBD1, 5 bases. The sample taken for sequencing was peripheral blood mononuclear cells (PBMCs). For the CDR3, the DNA is TGTGCCTGGAGTAGTAACGCCCGGGGCCCATCGTTTTATCAGCCCCAGCATTTT. This encodes CAWSSNARGPSFYQPQHF.